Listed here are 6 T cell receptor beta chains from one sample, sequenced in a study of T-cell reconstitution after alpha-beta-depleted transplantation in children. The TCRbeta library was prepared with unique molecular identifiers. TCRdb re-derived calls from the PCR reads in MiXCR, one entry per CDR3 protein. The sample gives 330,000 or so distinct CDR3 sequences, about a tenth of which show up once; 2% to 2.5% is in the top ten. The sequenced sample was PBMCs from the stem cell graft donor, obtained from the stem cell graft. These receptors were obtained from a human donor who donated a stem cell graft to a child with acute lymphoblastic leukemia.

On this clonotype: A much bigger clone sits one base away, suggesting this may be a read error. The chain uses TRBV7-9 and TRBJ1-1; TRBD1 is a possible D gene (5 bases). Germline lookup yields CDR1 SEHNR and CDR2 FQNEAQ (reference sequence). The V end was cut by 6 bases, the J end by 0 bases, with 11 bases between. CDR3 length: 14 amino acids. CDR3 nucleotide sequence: TGTGCCAGCAGGACCGGGACGGTGAACACTGAAGCTTTCTTT. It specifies CASRTGTVNTEAFF.

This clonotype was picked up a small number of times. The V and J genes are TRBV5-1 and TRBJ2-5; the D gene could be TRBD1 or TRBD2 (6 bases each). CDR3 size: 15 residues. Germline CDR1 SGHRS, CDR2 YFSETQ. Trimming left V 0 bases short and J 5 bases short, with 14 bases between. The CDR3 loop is CASSLAGGLVETQYF. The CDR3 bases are TGCGCCAGCAGCTTGGCCGGGGGCTTGGTGGAGACCCAGTACTTC.

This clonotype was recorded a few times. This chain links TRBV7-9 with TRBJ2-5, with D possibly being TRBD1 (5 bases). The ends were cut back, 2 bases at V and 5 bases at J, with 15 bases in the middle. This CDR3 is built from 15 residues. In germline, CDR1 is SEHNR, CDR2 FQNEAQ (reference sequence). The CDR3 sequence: CASSLRGQPLETQYF. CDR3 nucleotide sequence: TGTGCCAGCAGCTTACGCGGACAACCCTTGGAGACCCAGTACTTC.

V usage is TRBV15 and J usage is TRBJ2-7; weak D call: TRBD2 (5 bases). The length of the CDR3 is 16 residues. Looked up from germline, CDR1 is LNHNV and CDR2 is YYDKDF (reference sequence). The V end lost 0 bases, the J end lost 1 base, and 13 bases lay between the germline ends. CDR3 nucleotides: TGTGCCACCAGCAGAGAAGGATCGGGATGGTCCTACGAGCAGTACTTC. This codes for CATSREGSGWSYEQYF. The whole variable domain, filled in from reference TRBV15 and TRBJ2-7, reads DAMVIQNPRYQVTQFGKPVTLSCSQTLNHNVMYWYQQKSSQAPKLLFHYYDKDFNNEADTPDNFQSRRPNTSFCFLDIRSPGLGDTAMYLCATSREGSGWSYEQYFGPGTRLTVT.

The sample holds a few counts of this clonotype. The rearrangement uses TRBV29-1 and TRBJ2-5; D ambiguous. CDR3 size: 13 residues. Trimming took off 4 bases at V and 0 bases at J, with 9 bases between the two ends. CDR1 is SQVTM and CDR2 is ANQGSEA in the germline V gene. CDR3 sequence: CSVVAWNQETQYF. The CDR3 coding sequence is TGCAGCGTTGTGGCGTGGAACCAAGAGACCCAGTACTTC.

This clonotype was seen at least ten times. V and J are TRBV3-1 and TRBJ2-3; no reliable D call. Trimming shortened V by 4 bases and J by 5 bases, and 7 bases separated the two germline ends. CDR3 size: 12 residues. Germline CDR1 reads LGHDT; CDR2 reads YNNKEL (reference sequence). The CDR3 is CASSPTEDTQYF. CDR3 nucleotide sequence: TGTGCCAGCAGCCCTACCGAAGATACGCAGTATTTT.